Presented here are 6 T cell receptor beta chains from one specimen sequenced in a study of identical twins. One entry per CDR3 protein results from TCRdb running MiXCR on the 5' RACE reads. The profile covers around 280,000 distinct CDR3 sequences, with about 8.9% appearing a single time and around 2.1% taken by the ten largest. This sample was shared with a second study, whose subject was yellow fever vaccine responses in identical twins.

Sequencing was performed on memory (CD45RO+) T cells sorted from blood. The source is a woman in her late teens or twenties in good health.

In DNA, the CDR3 is TGTGCCAGCAGCTTAGCGCCGGGAGGTGCAGATACGCAGTATTTT. It codes for CASSLAPGGADTQYF. The chain is built from TRBV11-1 and TRBJ2-3; TRBD2 matches at 7 bases. Germline CDR1 is SGHAT and CDR2 is FQDESV (reference sequence). The V and J ends lost 0 bases and 4 bases, in that order; junction bases with no gene match: 4. The CDR3 runs to 15 residues.

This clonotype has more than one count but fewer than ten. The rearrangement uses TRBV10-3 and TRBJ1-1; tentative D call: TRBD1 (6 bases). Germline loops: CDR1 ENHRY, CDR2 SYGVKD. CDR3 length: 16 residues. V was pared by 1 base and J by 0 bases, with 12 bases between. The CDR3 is CAISEFKGGLNTEAFF. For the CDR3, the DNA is TGTGCCATCAGTGAGTTTAAGGGGGGATTGAACACTGAAGCTTTCTTT.

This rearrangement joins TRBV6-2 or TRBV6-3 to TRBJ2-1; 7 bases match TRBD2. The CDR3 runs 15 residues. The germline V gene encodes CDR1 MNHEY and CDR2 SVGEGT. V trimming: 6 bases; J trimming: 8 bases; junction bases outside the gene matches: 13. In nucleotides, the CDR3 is TGTGCCAGCAGGCCCCGGACTAGTACCCTCGATGAGCAGTTCTTC. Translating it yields CASRPRTSTLDEQFF.

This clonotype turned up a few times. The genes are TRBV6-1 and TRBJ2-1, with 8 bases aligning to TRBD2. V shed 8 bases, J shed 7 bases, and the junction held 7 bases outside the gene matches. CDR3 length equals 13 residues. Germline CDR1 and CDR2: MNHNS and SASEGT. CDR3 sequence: CASQRELVNEQFF. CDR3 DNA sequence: TGTGCCAGCCAGCGGGAGTTGGTTAATGAGCAGTTCTTC.

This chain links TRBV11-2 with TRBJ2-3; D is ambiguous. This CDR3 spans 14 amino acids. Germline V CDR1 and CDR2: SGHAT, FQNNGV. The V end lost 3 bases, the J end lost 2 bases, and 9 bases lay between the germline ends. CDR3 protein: CASSLWKTTDTQYF. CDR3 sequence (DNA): TGTGCCAGCAGCTTGTGGAAGACCACAGATACGCAGTATTTT. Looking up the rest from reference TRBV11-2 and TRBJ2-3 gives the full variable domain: EAGVAQSPRYKIIEKRQSVAFWCNPISGHATLYWYQQILGQGPKLLIQFQNNGVVDDSQLPKDRFSAERLKGVDSTLKIQPAKLEDSAVYLCASSLWKTTDTQYFGPGTRLTVL.

The DNA of the CDR3 is TGTGCCAGCAGTGTCGGGCAGTTACGAAACATTCAGTACTTC. Amino acid sequence: CASSVGQLRNIQYF. The chain combines TRBV6-1 with TRBJ2-4; D unresolved. Germline CDR1 and CDR2: MNHNS and SASEGT. The CDR3 spans 14 residues. Trimming left V 4 bases short and J 6 bases short, with 13 bases between.